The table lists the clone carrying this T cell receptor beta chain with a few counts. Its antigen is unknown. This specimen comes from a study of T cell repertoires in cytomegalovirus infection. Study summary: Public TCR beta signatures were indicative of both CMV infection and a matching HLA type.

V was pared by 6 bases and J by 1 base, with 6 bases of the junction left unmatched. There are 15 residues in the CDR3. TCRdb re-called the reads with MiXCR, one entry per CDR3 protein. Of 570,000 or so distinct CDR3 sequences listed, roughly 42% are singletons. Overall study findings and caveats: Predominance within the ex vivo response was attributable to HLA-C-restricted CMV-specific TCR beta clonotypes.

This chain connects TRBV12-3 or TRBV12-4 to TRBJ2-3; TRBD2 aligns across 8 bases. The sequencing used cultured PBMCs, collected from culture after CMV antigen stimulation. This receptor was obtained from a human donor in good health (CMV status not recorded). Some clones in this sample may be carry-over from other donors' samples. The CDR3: CASSPLAVGTDTQYF. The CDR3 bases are TGTGCCAGCAGCCCACTAGCGGTCGGCACAGATACGCAGTATTTT.